Below, one TCR beta chain is given with its context. Its antigen is unidentified. The CDR3 consists of 16 residues. Trimming cost V 4 bases and J 5 bases; bases outside gene matches: 11. Germline CDR1 reads SGHDT; CDR2 reads YYEEEE. Measured with immunoSEQ multiplex PCR; TCRdb has only the in-frame clones, and not every one. The sample has 85,000 to 90,000 clones; almost 90% are singletons. This sample is part of a study of graft-versus-host responses after intestinal transplantation. The genes are TRBV5-6 and TRBJ1-5; TRBD1 aligns across 8 bases. The specimen comprised unstimulated CD4+ T cells sorted from spleen or lymph node cells, sampled before intestinal transplant. This receptor was obtained from a human donor who received an intestinal transplant. The CDR3 region is CASSPHQQGVYQPQHF. CDR3 sequence (DNA): TGTGCCAGCAGCCCCCACCAACAGGGGGTTTATCAGCCCCAGCATTTT.